The 13 T cell receptor beta chains reported below all come from one sample, sequenced in a study of blood T cell repertoires in COVID-19. Sequencing was performed with immunoSEQ multiplex PCR; in TCRdb, only in-frame clones are kept and a portion is missing. The sample has around 240,000 clones, 85% seen once. Sequenced sample: peripheral blood. These receptors were obtained from a middle-aged man with acute or convalescent COVID-19.

V and J are TRBV5-1 and TRBJ1-1; D gene uncertain. Trimming stripped 4 bases from V and 0 bases from J, with 16 bases between. Per the germline V gene, CDR1 is SGHRS and CDR2 is YFSETQ. This CDR3 region has 16 residues. The CDR3 DNA follows: TGCGCCAGCAGCCCAACACCGGGAGGACTGAACACTGAAGCTTTCTTT. Amino acids: CASSPTPGGLNTEAFF.

CDR3 sequence reads: CASSGGEAGANVLTF. CDR3 DNA: TGTGCCAGCAGTGGGGGCGAGGCCGGGGCCAACGTCCTGACTTTC. The chain employs TRBV28 and TRBJ2-6; tentatively, D is TRBD1 (6 bases). V was trimmed by 5 bases and J by 4 bases, leaving 12 bases between them. Germline CDR1 reads MDHEN; CDR2 reads SYDVKM. CDR3 length: 15 amino acids.

This clone was observed once. The chain has TRBV3-1 (or the pseudogene TRBV3-2) and TRBJ2-1; 7 bases match TRBD1. V shed 4 bases, J shed 4 bases, and the junction held 1 base outside the gene matches. The germline V gene encodes CDR1 LGHDT and CDR2 YNNKEL (reference sequence). The CDR3 contains 13 residues. CDR3 DNA sequence: TGTGCCAGCAGCCTGGGACAGTACAATGAGCAGTTCTTC. Translating gives CASSLGQYNEQFF.

V usage is TRBV4-1 and J usage is TRBJ2-1; the match to TRBD1 covers 7 bases. Per germline, CDR1 MGHRA and CDR2 YSYEKL. V gave up 1 base and J gave up 4 bases; unmatched junction bases: 4. The CDR3 runs 15 residues. The DNA for the CDR3 is TGCGCCAGCAGCCAAGCAGGGGGTGGGTACAATGAGCAGTTCTTC. Amino acids: CASSQAGGGYNEQFF.

This clone came up once. Germline is not matched at one junction end, which may reflect a read error. The CDR3 DNA is TGTGCTAGTGGTTTGGGAATCAGGGTGGATTTT. It specifies CASGLGIRVDF. This chain links TRBV12-5 with TRBJ2-3, with D possibly matching TRBD1 (5 bases). The CDR3 runs to 11 residues. From germline, CDR1 is LGHNT and CDR2 FRNRAP.

V usage is TRBV27 and J usage is TRBJ1-4; a weak D match, TRBD1 (6 bases). Germline loops: CDR1 MNHEY, CDR2 SMNVEV (reference sequence). The CDR3 covers 14 residues. With 9 bases removed from V and 3 bases from J, the gap between germline ends came to 14 bases. The CDR3: CASRSGVPNEKLFF. CDR3 nucleotide sequence: TGTGCCAGTCGTTCAGGGGTACCTAATGAAAAACTGTTTTTT.

This CDR3 reads CASSRITSDEQFF. DNA for the CDR3: TGTGCCAGCAGCCGAATAACTAGCGATGAGCAGTTCTTC. J is TRBJ2-1 and V is TRBV7-3; 7 bases agree with TRBD2. The length of the CDR3 is 13 residues. Losses at the gene ends were 5 bases for V and 8 bases for J; bases not matched to a gene: 6. CDR1 is SGHTA and CDR2 is FQGTGA in the germline V gene.

CDR3 coding DNA: TGTGCCAGCATGAGGAGCTCCTATAATTCACCCCTCCACTTT. The encoded protein is CASMRSSYNSPLHF. The J gene is TRBJ1-6, the V gene TRBV2; no definite D call. Trimming left V 7 bases short and J 0 bases short, with 7 bases between. Germline CDR1 and CDR2: SNHLY and FYNNEI. The CDR3 contains 14 residues.

As concerns this clone: Other DNA sequences within the sample encode an identical CDR3. The rearrangement joins TRBV18 to TRBJ1-2; TRBD1 matches 8 bases. This CDR3 has 14 amino acids. The V gene's germline CDR1 is KGHSH and CDR2 LQKENI. V shed 2 bases, J shed 3 bases, and the junction held 2 bases outside the gene matches. This chain's CDR3 is CASSPLDRDYGYTF. In DNA form, the CDR3 reads TGTGCCAGCTCACCATTGGACAGGGACTATGGCTACACCTTC.

V usage is TRBV5-1 and J usage is TRBJ1-2; no clear D. This CDR3 is built from 15 residues. V lost 4 bases, J lost 4 bases, and 17 bases lay in between. Germline-derived CDR1 and CDR2 are SGHRS and YFSETQ. The CDR3 DNA reads TGCGCCAGCAGCCCCCTGGAGGGAGCGTTCTATGGCTACACCTTC. Its protein is CASSPLEGAFYGYTF.

V gene TRBV14 combines with J gene TRBJ2-3; 10 nucleotides agree with TRBD2. Germline V lookup: CDR1 SGHDN, CDR2 FVKESK. J lost 1 base, V lost 4 bases, and 5 bases had no gene match. The CDR3 extends over 16 amino acids. CDR3 amino acids: CASSRGLAARTDTQYF. The CDR3 DNA follows: TGTGCCAGCAGCCGTGGACTAGCGGCCCGCACAGATACGCAGTATTTT.

The chain carries TRBV2 and TRBJ2-5, with a possible D match to TRBD2 (6 bases). V was shortened by 5 bases and J by 5 bases, with 12 bases between the two germline ends. Germline-derived CDR1 and CDR2 are SNHLY and FYNNEI. The CDR3 is 13 residues long. CDR3 amino acids: CASSSGTGETQYF. The CDR3 DNA reads as TGTGCCAGCAGTTCCGGGACTGGGGAGACCCAGTACTTC.

V usage is TRBV5-1 and J usage is TRBJ2-5, with D perhaps TRBD1 (6 bases). Germline-derived CDR1 and CDR2 are SGHRS and YFSETQ. There are 14 residues in the CDR3. V lost 3 bases, J lost 5 bases, and 14 bases lay in between. DNA of the CDR3: TGCGCCAGCAGCTCAAAACAGGGATCGGAGACCCAGTACTTC. This codes for CASSSKQGSETQYF.